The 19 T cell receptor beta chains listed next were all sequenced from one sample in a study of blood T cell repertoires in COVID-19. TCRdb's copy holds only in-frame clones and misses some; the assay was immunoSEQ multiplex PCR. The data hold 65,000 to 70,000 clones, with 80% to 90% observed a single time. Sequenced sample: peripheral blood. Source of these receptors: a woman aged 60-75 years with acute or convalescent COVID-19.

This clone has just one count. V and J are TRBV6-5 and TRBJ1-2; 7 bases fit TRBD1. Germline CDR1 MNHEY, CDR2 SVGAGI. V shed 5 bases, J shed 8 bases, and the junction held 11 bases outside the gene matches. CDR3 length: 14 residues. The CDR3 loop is CASSRQGALNGYTF. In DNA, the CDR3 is TGTGCCAGCAGTCGACAGGGCGCACTGAACGGCTACACCTTC.

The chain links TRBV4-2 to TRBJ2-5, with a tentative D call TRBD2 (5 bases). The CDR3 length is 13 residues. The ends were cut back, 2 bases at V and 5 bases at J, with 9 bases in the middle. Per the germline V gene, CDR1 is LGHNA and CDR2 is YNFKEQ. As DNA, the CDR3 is TGTGCCAGCAGCCAAAGAAGAGGGGAGACCCAGTACTTC. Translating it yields CASSQRRGETQYF.

The CDR3 is CASSRDRTTNEKLFF. For the CDR3, the DNA is TGTGCCAGCAGCAGGGACAGGACAACTAATGAAAAACTGTTTTTT. The chain uses TRBV7-2 and TRBJ1-4; the match to TRBD1 covers 8 bases. The CDR3 is 15 residues long. Germline loops: CDR1 SGHTA, CDR2 FQGNSA. J was trimmed by 0 bases and V by 5 bases; bases with no gene match: 2.

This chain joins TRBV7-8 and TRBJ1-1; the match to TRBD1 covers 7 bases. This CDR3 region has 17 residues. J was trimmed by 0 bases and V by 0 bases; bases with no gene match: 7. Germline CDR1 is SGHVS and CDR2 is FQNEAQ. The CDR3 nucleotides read TGTGCCAGCAGCTTAGCTACAGGGGCAAGAATGAACACTGAAGCTTTCTTT. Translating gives CASSLATGARMNTEAFF.

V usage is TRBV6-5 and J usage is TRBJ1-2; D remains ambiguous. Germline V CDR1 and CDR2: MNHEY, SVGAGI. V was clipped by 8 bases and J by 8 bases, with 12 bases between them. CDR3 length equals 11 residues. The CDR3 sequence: CASRLEGGYTF. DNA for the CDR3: TGTGCCAGCCGTTTGGAGGGAGGCTACACCTTC.

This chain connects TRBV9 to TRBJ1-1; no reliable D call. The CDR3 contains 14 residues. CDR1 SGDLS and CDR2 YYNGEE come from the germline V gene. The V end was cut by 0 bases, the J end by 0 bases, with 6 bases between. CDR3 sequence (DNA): TGTGCCAGCAGCGTAGGCGGGGTGAACACTGAAGCTTTCTTT. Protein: CASSVGGVNTEAFF.

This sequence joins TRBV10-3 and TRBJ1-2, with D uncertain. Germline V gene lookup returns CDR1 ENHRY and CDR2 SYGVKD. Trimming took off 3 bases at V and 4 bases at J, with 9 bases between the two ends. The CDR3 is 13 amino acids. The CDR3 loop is CAISDGSSYGYTF. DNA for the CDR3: TGTGCCATCAGTGATGGGAGCTCCTATGGCTACACCTTC.

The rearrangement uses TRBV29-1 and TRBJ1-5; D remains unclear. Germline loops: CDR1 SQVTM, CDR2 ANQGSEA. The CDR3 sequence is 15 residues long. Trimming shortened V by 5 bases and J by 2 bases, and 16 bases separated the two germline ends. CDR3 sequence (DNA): TGCAGCGTTTTGACCGATAGCGGTGGCAATCAGCCCCAGCATTTT. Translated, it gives CSVLTDSGGNQPQHF.

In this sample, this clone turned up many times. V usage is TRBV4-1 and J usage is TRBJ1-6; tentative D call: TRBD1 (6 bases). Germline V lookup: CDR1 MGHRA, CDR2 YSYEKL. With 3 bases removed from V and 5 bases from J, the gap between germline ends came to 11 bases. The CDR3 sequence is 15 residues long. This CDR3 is CASSQVSGDNSPLHF. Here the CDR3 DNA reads TGCGCCAGCAGCCAGGTTTCAGGGGATAATTCACCCCTCCACTTT.

The CDR3 region is CASSQSNRGGEGGYTF. For the CDR3, the DNA is TGTGCCAGCTCACAGTCCAACCGAGGGGGGGAAGGTGGCTACACCTTC. This chain connects TRBV18 to TRBJ1-2; maybe TRBD1 (6 bases). This CDR3 is built from 16 residues. The germline V gene has CDR1 KGHSH and CDR2 LQKENI. V shed 4 bases and J shed 7 bases, with 22 bases lying between them.

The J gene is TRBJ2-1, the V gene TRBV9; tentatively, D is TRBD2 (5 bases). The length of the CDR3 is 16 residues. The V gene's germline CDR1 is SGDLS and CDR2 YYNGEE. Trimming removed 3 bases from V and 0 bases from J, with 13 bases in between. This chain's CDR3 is CASSAGLAGSYNEQFF. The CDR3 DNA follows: TGTGCCAGCAGCGCCGGGCTAGCTGGCTCCTACAATGAGCAGTTCTTC.

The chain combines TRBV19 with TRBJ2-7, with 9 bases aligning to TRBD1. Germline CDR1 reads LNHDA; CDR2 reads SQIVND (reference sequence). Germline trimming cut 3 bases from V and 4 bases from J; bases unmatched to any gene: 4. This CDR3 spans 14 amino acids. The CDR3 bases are TGTGCCAGTAGTATGGGACAGGGACTTTACGAGCAGTACTTC. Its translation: CASSMGQGLYEQYF.

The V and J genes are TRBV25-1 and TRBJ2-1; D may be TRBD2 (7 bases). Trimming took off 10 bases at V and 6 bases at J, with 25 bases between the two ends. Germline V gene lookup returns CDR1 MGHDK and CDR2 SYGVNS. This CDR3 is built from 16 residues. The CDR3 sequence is CATQGGETSRSNEQFF. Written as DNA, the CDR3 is TGTGCCACCCAAGGGGGAGAGACTAGCCGGTCCAATGAGCAGTTCTTC.

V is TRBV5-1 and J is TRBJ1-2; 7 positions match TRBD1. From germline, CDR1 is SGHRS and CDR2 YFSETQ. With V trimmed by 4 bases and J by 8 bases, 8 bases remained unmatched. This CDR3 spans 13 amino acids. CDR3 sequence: CASSIGTASGYTF. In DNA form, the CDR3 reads TGCGCCAGCAGCATAGGGACAGCTTCAGGCTACACCTTC.

The CDR3 is CASSLDRGTYEQYF. CDR3 nucleotide sequence: TGTGCCAGTAGTTTGGACAGGGGAACCTACGAGCAGTACTTC. The rearrangement uses TRBV19 and TRBJ2-7, with 9 nucleotides matching TRBD1. This CDR3 is built from 14 residues. With 5 bases clipped from V and 2 bases from J, the junction kept 4 bases outside the gene matches. Germline-derived CDR1 and CDR2 are LNHDA and SQIVND (reference sequence). Full variable domain (remainder filled in from reference TRBV19 and TRBJ2-7): DGGITQSPKYLFRKEGQNVTLSCEQNLNHDAMYWYRQDPGQGLRLIYYSQIVNDFQKGDIAEGYSVSREKKESFPLTVTSAQKNPTAFYLCASSLDRGTYEQYFGPGTRLTVT.

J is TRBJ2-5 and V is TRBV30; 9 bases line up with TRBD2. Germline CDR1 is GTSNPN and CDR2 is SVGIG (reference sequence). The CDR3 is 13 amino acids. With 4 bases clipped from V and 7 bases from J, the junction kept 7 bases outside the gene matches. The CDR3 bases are TGTGCCTGGACTCTAGCGGGATCTTCGACCCAGTACTTC. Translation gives CAWTLAGSSTQYF.

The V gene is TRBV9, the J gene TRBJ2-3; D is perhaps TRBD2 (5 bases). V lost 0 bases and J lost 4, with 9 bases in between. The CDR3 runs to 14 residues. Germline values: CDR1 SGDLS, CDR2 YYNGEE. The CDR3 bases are TGTGCCAGCAGCGTAGCGGGAAGCCCAGATACGCAGTATTTT. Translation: CASSVAGSPDTQYF.

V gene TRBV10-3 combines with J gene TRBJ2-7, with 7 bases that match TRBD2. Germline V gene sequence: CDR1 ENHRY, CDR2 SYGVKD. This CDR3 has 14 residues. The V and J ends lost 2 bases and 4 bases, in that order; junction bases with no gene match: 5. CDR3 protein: CAISEGGGVYEQYF. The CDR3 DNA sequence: TGTGCCATCAGTGAGGGGGGAGGGGTTTACGAGCAGTACTTC.

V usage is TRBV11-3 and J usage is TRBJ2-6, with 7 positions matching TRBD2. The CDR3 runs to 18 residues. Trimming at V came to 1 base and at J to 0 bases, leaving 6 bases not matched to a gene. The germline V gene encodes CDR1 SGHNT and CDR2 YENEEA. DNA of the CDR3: TGTGCCAGCAGCTTAGGCGGAGGGAGGGGCTCTGGGGCCAACGTCCTGACTTTC. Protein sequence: CASSLGGGRGSGANVLTF.